This TCR beta chain derives from a study of regulatory T cells in long-lasting Graves disease. Time point in this sample: newly diagnosed GD, antithyroid drugs for less than 3 months. From RNA extracted from PBMCs, the TCR library was made. Building of the TCR beta libraries involved iRepertoire HTBI primers and Arm-PCR of CDR3 regions. TCRdb itself ran the multiplex PCR reads through MiXCR, one entry per CDR3 protein. This repertoire shows hundreds of thousands of distinct CDR3 sequences, more than 15% found once; its top ten account for 9.5% to 15%. This same sample was also taken into another study, of T cells in Graves' hyperthyroidism and ophthalmopathy. That work adds: Ophthalmopathy was predicted by the model a median of roughly 6.6 months ahead of onset.

This specimen consisted of peripheral blood mononuclear cells (PBMCs), obtained at new diagnosis, from a patient treated with antithyroid drugs. The sequence was obtained from a man between 18 and 29 years old with Graves disease.

CDR3 sequence: CASSEFGGEGNIQYF. The CDR3 nucleotides read TGCGCCAGCAGTGAGTTCGGCGGAGAGGGGAACATTCAGTACTTC. The rearrangement uses TRBV10-1 and TRBJ2-4, with D possibly being TRBD1 or TRBD2 (5 bases each). V lost 1 base, J lost 7 bases, and 14 bases lay in between. Germline CDR1 and CDR2: WNHNN and SYGVQD (reference sequence). The CDR3 sequence is 15 residues long.